The next 24 T cell receptor beta chains were all read from a single sample in a study of Graves' ophthalmopathy and Graves' hyperthyroidism. RNA transcripts yielded amplified TCR beta CDR3 regions. HTBI-primed RT-PCR formed the first round, and a multiplex PCR formed the second. TCRdb re-called the multiplex PCR reads with MiXCR, one entry per CDR3 protein. This sample has under 350,000 distinct CDR3 sequences, with under 20% found just once. Sample: peripheral blood. The receptors here all came from an adult man with Graves' ophthalmopathy.

This clonotype was detected many times. CDR3 coding DNA: TGTGCCAGCATTTCCCCGGGACAGGAAGCTTTCTTT. This sequence encodes CASISPGQEAFF. The chain links TRBV12-3 or TRBV12-4 to TRBJ1-1; 7 nucleotides agree with TRBD1. Unmatched junction bases numbered 7, after V lost 7 bases and J lost 8 bases. The CDR3 extends over 12 amino acids.

This chain links TRBV7-2 with TRBJ1-5; 7 bases are shared with TRBD1. Germline CDR1 SGHTA, CDR2 FQGNSA. This CDR3 is 15 amino acids long. V lost 4 bases and J lost 4; bases outside the gene matches: 7. CDR3 DNA: TGTGCCAGCAGCTCGACAGGGCTCCCTAATCAGCCCCAGCATTTT. This sequence encodes CASSSTGLPNQPQHF. The full variable domain, rest sourced from reference TRBV7-2 and TRBJ1-5, is GAGVSQSPSNKVTEKGKDVELRCDPISGHTALYWYRQSLGQGLEFLIYFQGNSAPDKSGLPSDRFSAERTGGSVSTLTIQRTQQEDSAVYLCASSSTGLPNQPQHFGDGTRLSIL.

This clonotype was counted ten times or more. The chain links TRBV27 to TRBJ2-7; 7 nucleotides match TRBD2. Germline CDR1 reads MNHEY; CDR2 reads SMNVEV (reference sequence). The CDR3 is 14 residues long. The J segment lost 7 bases and the V segment lost 3 bases, leaving 9 bases of the junction unmatched. The CDR3 protein is CASSFRDYISEQYF. CDR3 DNA: TGTGCCAGCAGTTTCCGGGACTACATCTCTGAGCAGTACTTC.

This clonotype was picked up one time. This rearrangement joins TRBV12-3 or TRBV12-4 to TRBJ1-1; TRBD1 is a possible D gene (5 bases). V was cut by 8 bases and J by 6 bases, with 10 bases left in between. This CDR3 comprises 11 residues. This CDR3 reads CASSWGAEAFF. CDR3 nucleotide sequence: TGTGCCAGCTCTTGGGGGGCTGAAGCTTTCTTT.

This clonotype has at least ten counts. The chain links TRBV24-1 to TRBJ1-2, with 7 bases aligning to TRBD1. CDR1 is KGHDR, CDR2 SFDVKD, per germline. There are 15 residues in the CDR3. V was pared by 4 bases and J by 4 bases, with 8 bases of the junction left unmatched. The CDR3 coding sequence is TGTGCCACCAGTGACCAAAACAGGGGACTCTATGGCTACACCTTC. It encodes CATSDQNRGLYGYTF.

Only a few counts were recorded for this clonotype. V gene TRBV5-1 combines with J gene TRBJ2-2; no reliable D call. CDR1 and CDR2 (germline): SGHRS, YFSETQ. The CDR3 sequence is 15 residues long. Trimming took off 0 bases at V and 6 bases at J, with 12 bases between the two ends. The DNA for the CDR3 is TGCGCCAGCAGCTTGGGCAACCAACCTTCCGGGGAGCTGTTTTTT. Translated, it gives CASSLGNQPSGELFF.

The sample holds many counts of this clonotype. The genes are TRBV19 and TRBJ2-7; no definite D call. V was pared by 4 bases and J by 2 bases, with 9 bases between. Germline V gene lookup returns CDR1 LNHDA and CDR2 SQIVND (reference sequence). This CDR3 spans 13 amino acids. Here the CDR3 reads CASSTRHTYEQYF. The DNA for the CDR3 is TGTGCCAGTAGTACACGACACACCTACGAGCAGTACTTC.

This clonotype occurred many times. The rearrangement uses TRBV7-6 and TRBJ2-7; 9 bases agree with TRBD2. CDR3 length: 18 amino acids. Germline V CDR1 and CDR2: SGHVS, FNYEAQ. J gave up 0 bases and V 1 base, and 10 bases lay outside the gene matches. The CDR3 loop is CASSLEAGGSTSSYEQYF. The CDR3 DNA reads as TGTGCCAGCAGCTTAGAAGCGGGGGGCTCCACGAGCTCCTACGAGCAGTACTTC.

In its sample, this clonotype was seen many times. The genes are TRBV3-1 and TRBJ2-4, with TRBD1 identical over 7 bases. The germline V gene encodes CDR1 LGHDT and CDR2 YNNKEL (reference sequence). V was clipped by 4 bases and J by 7 bases; unmatched bases: 4. This CDR3 region has 13 residues. The CDR3, as DNA: TGTGCCAGCAGCCCCAGGGGGAACAACATTCAGTACTTC. Residues: CASSPRGNNIQYF.

There are a few counts of this clonotype. This chain joins TRBV29-1 and TRBJ2-7, with TRBD2 as a possible D gene (7 bases). The V end was cut by 7 bases, the J end by 5 bases, with 18 bases between. The CDR3 runs 13 residues. Germline V gene data show CDR1 as SQVTM and CDR2 as ANQGSEA. CDR3 amino acids: CSGSPGGGHEQYF. CDR3 DNA sequence: TGCAGCGGGTCACCGGGGGGCGGCCACGAGCAGTACTTC.

The table lists this clonotype with many counts. The chain joins TRBV10-3 to TRBJ1-1; tentative D call: TRBD1 (5 bases). The CDR3 extends over 12 amino acids. Germline V lookup: CDR1 ENHRY, CDR2 SYGVKD. Trimming took 9 bases from V and 10 from J, leaving 18 bases between them. This CDR3 is CAMRGEGNTAFF. For the CDR3, the DNA is TGTGCCATGCGGGGGGAAGGAAATACAGCTTTCTTT.

The chain uses TRBV28 and TRBJ1-1, with D unclear. The germline V gene has CDR1 MDHEN and CDR2 SYDVKM. V lost 3 bases and J lost 6, with 8 bases in between. There are 12 residues in the CDR3. DNA for the CDR3: TGTGCCAGCAGTTTGGTTCCCGCTGAAGCTTTCTTT. It encodes CASSLVPAEAFF.

This clonotype was seen a handful of times. The V gene is TRBV20-1, the J gene TRBJ2-1, with D possibly called TRBD1 or TRBD2 (6 bases each). Trimming stripped 3 bases from V and 9 bases from J, with 18 bases between. The CDR3 has 14 residues. Looked up from germline, CDR1 is DFQATT and CDR2 is SNEGSKA (reference sequence). The CDR3 DNA follows: TGCAGTGCTAGGGGGGGCGCTGAGTATGTTGAGCAGTTCTTC. Amino acid sequence: CSARGGAEYVEQFF.

This clonotype was observed at least ten times. The rearrangement joins TRBV20-1 to TRBJ1-5, with TRBD1 matching over 8 bases. The germline gives CDR1 DFQATT, CDR2 SNEGSKA (reference sequence). The CDR3 is made up of 16 amino acids. V gave up 4 bases and J gave up 0 bases; unmatched junction bases: 8. Here the CDR3 DNA reads TGCAGTGCTACCTCCTCCGGGACAGGTAGCAATCAGCCCCAGCATTTT. This encodes CSATSSGTGSNQPQHF.

This clonotype was seen repeatedly, ten times or more. V and J are TRBV20-1 and TRBJ1-5; 9 bases agree with TRBD1. Germline assignment: CDR1 DFQATT and CDR2 SNEGSKA (reference sequence). The CDR3 is made up of 15 amino acids. J lost 7 bases, V lost 5 bases, and 12 bases had no gene match. This CDR3 reads CSALRTGDIGQPQHF. CDR3 bases: TGCAGTGCTCTACGGACAGGGGACATAGGGCAGCCCCAGCATTTT.

This clonotype was found many times. CDR3 sequence: CASSGQGVHEQYF. The CDR3 DNA follows: TGTGCCAGCAGCGGACAGGGGGTCCACGAGCAGTACTTC. The V gene is TRBV6-2 or TRBV6-3, the J gene TRBJ2-7; 10 bases fit TRBD1. V dropped 6 bases and J dropped 5; count of bases not matched to a gene: 4. This CDR3 spans 13 amino acids. Germline V gene data show CDR1 as MNHEY and CDR2 as SVGEGT.

This clonotype showed up many times. The chain joins TRBV5-6 to TRBJ1-2, with D unresolved. Germline values: CDR1 SGHDT, CDR2 YYEEEE. Between the trimmed V and J ends, which lost 4 bases and 9 bases, there was a span of 19 bases. The CDR3 loop spans 14 amino acids. CDR3 sequence (DNA): TGTGCCAGCAGCATCCCGGACGGAATACTACGCTACACCTTC. Its translation is CASSIPDGILRYTF.

This clonotype appeared many times. The chain combines TRBV12-3 or TRBV12-4 with TRBJ2-5, with TRBD2 matching over 12 bases. The CDR3 runs 16 residues. V was pared by 5 bases and J by 2 bases, with 6 bases of the junction left unmatched. Here the CDR3 reads CASSPGLAGRQETQYF. CDR3 coding DNA: TGTGCCAGCAGTCCTGGACTAGCGGGACGGCAAGAGACCCAGTACTTC.

This clonotype was picked up many times. The chain has TRBV27 and TRBJ2-4; a possible D gene is TRBD2 (5 bases). Germline assignment: CDR1 MNHEY and CDR2 SMNVEV (reference sequence). CDR3 size: 13 residues. Trimming took 5 bases from V and 6 from J, leaving 11 bases between them. CDR3 in DNA: TGTGCCAGCAGTCCCGGCGGAGGAAACATTCAGTACTTC. Residues: CASSPGGGNIQYF.

This clonotype has a handful of counts. A much larger clone differs by one base, so this may be a read error. Since no conserved phenylalanine or tryptophan closes the CDR3, a read error is the likely cause. The J gene is TRBJ1-5, the V gene TRBV12-3 or TRBV12-4, with D perhaps TRBD1 (5 bases). V was pared by 4 bases and J by 9 bases, with 10 bases between. The CDR3 has 12 residues. The CDR3 loop is CASSSLGGPQHV. CDR3 sequence (DNA): TGTGCCAGCAGTTCCCTGGGGGGGCCCCAGCATGTT.

This clonotype was found many times. In DNA, the CDR3 is TGCAGTGCTAGAGATCCTCGGGTAGGGAGGTCCTACGAGCAGTACTTC. Its protein product is CSARDPRVGRSYEQYF. The V call is TRBV20-1, the J call TRBJ2-7; possibly TRBD2 for D (6 bases). The CDR3 is 16 residues long. V lost 0 bases and J 1 base, leaving 16 bases between the germline ends. Per the germline V gene, CDR1 is DFQATT and CDR2 is SNEGSKA (reference sequence).

This clonotype was seen many times. V gene TRBV5-1 combines with J gene TRBJ2-7; D remains unclear. V lost 4 bases, J lost 5 bases, and 13 bases lay in between. This CDR3 comprises 13 residues. The germline gives CDR1 SGHRS, CDR2 YFSETQ. The CDR3 sequence is CASSANNGDEQYF. In nucleotides, the CDR3 is TGCGCCAGCAGCGCCAATAATGGAGACGAGCAGTACTTC.

V usage is TRBV11-1 and J usage is TRBJ1-3, with D possibly TRBD1 on 5 matching bases. The CDR3 consists of 17 residues. Germline loops: CDR1 SGHAT, CDR2 FQDESV (reference sequence). With 4 bases removed from V and 0 bases from J, the gap between germline ends came to 16 bases. CDR3 residues: CASSYGPGRTSGNTIYF. The CDR3, as DNA: TGTGCCAGCAGCTACGGCCCGGGACGGACCTCTGGAAACACCATATATTTT.

This clonotype was seen only a few times. The rearrangement uses TRBV11-1 and TRBJ2-2, with 14 bases lining up with TRBD2. With V trimmed by 5 bases and J by 6 bases, 5 bases remained unmatched. From germline, CDR1 is SGHAT and CDR2 FQDESV (reference sequence). The CDR3 length is 16 residues. DNA for the CDR3: TGTGCCAGCAGCCCACCGGGACTAGCGGGAGCCGGGGAGCTGTTTTTT. Its translation is CASSPPGLAGAGELFF.